This T cell receptor beta chain was sequenced during a study of molecular identifiers for immune sequencing clone quantification. Looking at the study overall: Replicate RNA came from around 18,000 or 91,000 naive CD8 cells and was split five ways, and four parts were sequenced.

Germline CDR1 and CDR2: MNHEY and SVGEGT. This CDR3 has 13 residues. The V segment lost 7 bases and the J segment 6 bases; nucleotides outside the gene matches: 8. TCR libraries were built in bulk with a published protocol and specific TCR primers. TCRdb re-derived calls from the PCR reads in MiXCR, one entry per CDR3 protein. Among 88,000 or so distinct CDR3 sequences listed, roughly 23% were seen once. This clonotype was detected ten times or more. The receptor was isolated from a human donor in good health. Some libraries in this study had Jurkat cell RNA spiked in. Material for sequencing was naive CD8+ T cells from blood, with Jurkat cell RNA spiked in. The subset: FACS-sorted CD8+CD4-CCR7+CD45RA+ naive T cells. The chain links TRBV6-2 or TRBV6-3 to TRBJ1-1; 7 bases map to TRBD1. The CDR3 spells CASTRQGLAEAFF. The CDR3 DNA sequence: TGTGCCAGCACTCGACAGGGCTTGGCTGAAGCTTTCTTT.